Listed below are T cell receptor beta chains from one sample, sequenced in a study of blood T cell repertoires in COVID-19. Assay used: immunoSEQ multiplex PCR; TCRdb lists only in-frame clones, some missing. The sample holds hundreds of thousands of clones, 85% to 90% seen once. The sample consisted of PBMCs or T cells enriched from blood (not recorded which). The source of these receptors is a man under 40 who had recovered from COVID-19. Both conserved end residues are part of each CDR3. D genes are given only for firm matches. Size is stated for part of the rows, as once, few or many counts, or as a class when the clone is expanded.

size	D	J	V	CDR3	DNA
NA	TRBD1	TRBJ2-1	TRBV11-2	CASSLIATGGNEQFF	TGTGCCAGCAGCTTAATCGCGACAGGGGGCAATGAGCAGTTCTTC
NA	TRBD2	TRBJ2-1	TRBV10-3	CAISELAGGSSYNEQFF	TGTGCCATCAGTGAGTTAGCGGGAGGGAGCTCCTACAATGAGCAGTTCTTC
NA	TRBD1	TRBJ2-3	TRBV6-5	CASRPTGEPDTQYF	TGTGCCAGCAGACCGACAGGGGAGCCAGATACGCAGTATTTT
NA	TRBD1	TRBJ2-7	TRBV2	CASWDRGRGEQYF	TGTGCCAGCTGGGACAGGGGGAGAGGCGAGCAGTACTTC
NA	TRBD1	TRBJ2-1	TRBV5-4	CASSLGAGQGANEQFF	TGTGCCAGCAGCTTGGGGGCAGGACAGGGAGCAAATGAGCAGTTCTTC
NA	NA	TRBJ2-1	TRBV28	CASSLHSTNNEQFF	TGTGCCAGCAGTCTTCATTCCACAAACAATGAGCAGTTCTTC
NA	TRBD2	TRBJ2-3	TRBV5-1	CASSPGTILTDTQYF	TGCGCCAGCAGCCCCGGGACTATACTCACAGATACGCAGTATTTT
NA	NA	TRBJ2-7	TRBV18	CASSPTGRSSYEQYF	TGTGCCAGCTCCCCGACAGGGAGGAGCTCCTACGAGCAGTACTTC
NA	NA	TRBJ1-5	TRBV28	CASSQTGTIYQPQHF	TGTGCCAGCAGTCAAACCGGGACAATCTATCAGCCCCAGCATTTT
NA	NA	TRBJ2-7	TRBV15	CATSRDRASYEQYF	TGTGCCACCAGCAGAGACAGGGCGTCTTACGAGCAGTACTTC
NA	TRBD1	TRBJ1-5	TRBV5-6	CASSLRFGTVLSNQPQHF	TGTGCCAGCAGCTTGCGTTTTGGGACAGTCCTTAGCAATCAGCCCCAGCATTTT
NA	NA	TRBJ2-7	TRBV6-6	CASRSGGYEQYF	TGTGCCAGCAGATCCGGAGGGTACGAGCAGTACTTC
NA	TRBD1	TRBJ2-1	TRBV28	CATLGQYFNEQFF	TGTGCCACGCTGGGACAGTATTTTAATGAGCAGTTCTTC
NA	TRBD2	TRBJ2-3	TRBV19	CASSDLMRTSGTDTQYF	TGTGCCAGTAGTGATTTGATGCGGACTAGCGGCACAGATACGCAGTATTTT
NA	NA	TRBJ1-2	TRBV30	CAWSVLSGFVGYTF	TGTGCCTGGAGTGTACTATCCGGATTCGTTGGCTACACCTTC
NA	NA	TRBJ2-7	TRBV7-2	CASSLALQVYEQYF	TGTGCCAGCAGCTTAGCGCTGCAGGTTTACGAGCAGTACTTC
once	NA	TRBJ1-1	TRBV6-5	CASSNDREAFF	TGTGCCAGCAGTAACGACAGGGAAGCTTTCTTT
NA	NA	TRBJ1-4	TRBV28	CASSLGDKVEKLFF	TGTGCCAGCAGTTTAGGGGACAAAGTGGAAAAACTGTTTTTT
NA	NA	TRBJ1-4	TRBV6-5	CASSYSYLVGGEKLFF	TGTGCCAGCAGTTACTCGTATTTGGTAGGGGGTGAAAAACTGTTTTTT
NA	NA	TRBJ1-1	TRBV12-3/TRBV12-4	CASSPDSEAFF	TGTGCCAGCAGCCCGGACAGTGAAGCTTTCTTT
NA	NA	TRBJ2-2	TRBV2	CASGYWEVLTGELFF	TGTGCCAGCGGGTACTGGGAGGTCCTCACCGGGGAGCTGTTTTTT
few	NA	TRBJ1-5	TRBV13	CASSFHSRTRNQPQHF	TGTGCCAGCAGTTTTCACTCCCGCACCCGCAATCAGCCCCAGCATTTT
NA	TRBD1	TRBJ2-7	TRBV15	CAVGTGGKYEQYF	TGTGCCGTAGGGACAGGGGGAAAGTACGAGCAGTACTTC